The 6 T cell receptor beta chains below come from one sample, sequenced in a study of technical replicates of blood from several donors. Some clones are missing from TCRdb's copy, which holds only in-frame ones; the method was immunoSEQ multiplex PCR. The table lists 70,000 to 85,000 clones, 97% of them singletons. Sequencing was performed on T cells isolated from PBMCs. These receptors all come from a human donor in good health.

The CDR3 DNA follows: TGTGCCAGCAGTGAAGCGGGAGGGGCGGGTTATTACGAGCAGTACTTC. Translating gives CASSEAGGAGYYEQYF. The J gene is TRBJ2-7, the V gene TRBV6-1, with 7 bases that match TRBD2. Per the germline V gene, CDR1 is MNHNS and CDR2 is SASEGT. Trimming at V came to 0 bases and at J to 4 bases, leaving 9 bases not matched to a gene. The length of the CDR3 is 16 residues.

The rearrangement uses TRBV2 and TRBJ2-3; 13 nucleotides align to TRBD2. Unmatched junction bases numbered 5, after V lost 6 bases and J lost 2 bases. The CDR3 runs to 16 residues. CDR1 and CDR2 (germline): SNHLY, FYNNEI. The CDR3 DNA is TGTGCCAGCAGGGTAGGACTAGCGGGAGACACAGATACGCAGTATTTT. As protein: CASRVGLAGDTDTQYF.

The chain uses TRBV14 and TRBJ1-1; D is ambiguous. Germline-derived CDR1 and CDR2 are SGHDN and FVKESK. CDR3 length: 12 amino acids. Trimming took off 1 base at V and 4 bases at J, with 4 bases between the two ends. The CDR3 spells CASSQVVTEAFF. The CDR3, as DNA: TGTGCCAGCAGCCAAGTCGTCACTGAAGCTTTCTTT.

J is TRBJ1-2 and V is TRBV6-4; D remains ambiguous. The CDR3 covers 15 residues. The germline V and J ends were trimmed by 6 bases and 1 base, with 15 bases remaining between them. Germline assignment: CDR1 MRHNA and CDR2 SNTAGT. CDR3 sequence: CASRGRAGINYGYTF. In nucleotides, the CDR3 is TGTGCCAGCAGGGGGAGAGCCGGAATTAACTATGGCTACACCTTC.

This chain links TRBV7-9 with TRBJ1-2; D ambiguous. The CDR3 has 14 amino acids. The V end was cut by 5 bases, the J end by 3 bases, with 13 bases between. Germline assignment: CDR1 SEHNR and CDR2 FQNEAQ (reference sequence). CDR3 sequence: CASSRTDGHYGYTF. The CDR3 DNA reads TGTGCCAGCAGCCGGACTGACGGTCACTATGGCTACACCTTC. Supplemented by reference TRBV7-9 and TRBJ1-2, the full variable domain reads DTGVSQNPRHKITKRGQNVTFRCDPISEHNRLYWYRQTLGQGPEFLTYFQNEAQLEKSRLLSDRFSAERPKGSFSTLEIQRTEQGDSAMYLCASSRTDGHYGYTFGSGTRLTVV.

V is TRBV28 and J is TRBJ1-1, with 9 bases fitting TRBD1. CDR3 length: 15 residues. The ends lost 7 bases at V and 5 bases at J; junction bases unmatched: 11. Per the germline V gene, CDR1 is MDHEN and CDR2 is SYDVKM. CDR3 region: CASTFHRGLRTEAFF. Here the CDR3 DNA reads TGTGCCAGCACTTTCCACAGGGGGCTTAGGACTGAAGCTTTCTTT.